This T cell receptor (beta chain) was sequenced in a study of T cell repertoires in cytomegalovirus infection. Across the study: In public TCR beta signatures, there were indications of both CMV infection and matching HLA type. The study, taken as a whole, reports: There were HLA-C-restricted CMV-specific TCR beta clonotypes dominating the ex vivo response.

In the case of this clonotype: Its antigen is as yet unknown.

TCRdb re-derived calls from the reads in MiXCR, one entry per CDR3 protein. The top ten clones hold 81% of a sample with about 110,000 distinct CDR3 sequences, around 30% of them seen once. There are 14 residues in the CDR3. Germline V CDR1 and CDR2: SGHVS, FNYEAQ. Trimming removed 5 bases from V and 2 bases from J, with 10 bases in between. The chain recombines TRBV7-6 with TRBJ1-5, with D unresolved. This TCR came from a human donor in good health (CMV status not recorded). Some clones in this sample may be carry-over from other donors' samples. Sequenced here: CD8+ T cells from cultured PBMCs, sampled from culture after CMV antigen stimulation. Here the CDR3 DNA reads TGTGCCAGCAGCCCCTCGGAGGGCAATCAGCCCCAGCATTTT. Translated, it gives CASSPSEGNQPQHF.